The T cell receptor (beta chain) described here comes from a study of spatial heterogeneity in lung cancer. This sample's time point: sample taken at primary tumor resection. The input material, whole RNA from tumor, nontumor lung or frozen PBMC, was sequenced unsorted. TCRdb recomputed calls from the 5' RACE reads with MiXCR, one row per CDR3 protein. The sample has more than 85,000 distinct CDR3 sequences; approximately 8.9% are singletons. This clonotype was seen many times. The sequencing here drew on PBMCs, taken at surgery. The clonotype originates from a male donor with early-stage non-small cell lung cancer.

The CDR3 spells CASRMVDTQYF. DNA of the CDR3: TGTGCCAGCAGGATGGTAGATACGCAGTATTTT. J is TRBJ2-3 and V is TRBV2; D gene ambiguous. V dropped 6 bases and J dropped 5 bases, with 6 bases sitting between them. Germline V gives CDR1 SNHLY, CDR2 FYNNEI. The CDR3 covers 11 residues.